These T cell receptor beta chains were read from a single sample in a study of vaccination effects on CD4 cells after COVID-19. These receptors have no known antigen. Clones were read by immunoSEQ multiplex PCR, and TCRdb kept only the in-frame ones, dropping some. The data show 50,000 or so clones, 79% seen once. Sequenced material: CD4+ T cells from PBMCs cultured with HCoV-OC43 spike peptides, taken before COVID-19 vaccination. Every receptor here comes from a human donor who received a COVID-19 vaccine. Both conserved end residues are part of each CDR3. Fields, in order: clone size, D gene, J gene, V gene, CDR3 DNA, CDR3 protein. A D gene is named only where the DNA matches it firmly. A row's size may be missing; if present it is once, few, many or a size class.

>NA|TRBD1|TRBJ2-3|TRBV7-3
TGTGCCAGCAGCTTAGTGGGACAGGGGGCTGGAGATACGCAGTATTTT
CASSLVGQGAGDTQYF
>NA|TRBD1|TRBJ1-2|TRBV6-5
TGTGCCAGCAGCAGGACAGGGGGCACTGGCTACACCTTC
CASSRTGGTGYTF
>few|TRBD1|TRBJ2-3|TRBV11-1
TGTGCCAGCAGCTTCCAGGGGGCAGATACGCAGTATTTT
CASSFQGADTQYF
>NA|NA|TRBJ2-1|TRBV7-9
TGTGCCAGCACCTGGGAGGGGGCCAGCTCCTACAATGAGCAGTTCTTC
CASTWEGASSYNEQFF
>NA|TRBD1|TRBJ2-1|TRBV5-1
TGCGCCAGCAGAGCTTCCGCCTACAGGGGCCAAAACAATGAGCAGTTCTTC
CASRASAYRGQNNEQFF
>NA|NA|TRBJ2-3|TRBV5-1
TGCGCCAGCAGCTTGGCCCTCGGGGAAAATACGCAGTATTTT
CASSLALGENTQYF
>NA|TRBD1|TRBJ1-2|TRBV19
TGTGCCAGTAGAGAAGACAGGGGCGACTATGGCTACACCTTC
CASREDRGDYGYTF
>NA|NA|TRBJ2-3|TRBV7-2
TGTGCCAGCAGCCCCCAGGCTGGGGCAGATACGCAGTATTTT
CASSPQAGADTQYF
>NA|NA|TRBJ1-4|TRBV10-3
TGTGCCATCAGTGACCCGGGGGAGGCGGCTGAAAAACTGTTTTTT
CAISDPGEAAEKLFF
>NA|TRBD1|TRBJ1-4|TRBV6-5
TGTGCCAGCAGCTTAAGACAGGGTAATGAAAAACTGTTTTTT
CASSLRQGNEKLFF
>NA|NA|TRBJ1-4|TRBV3-1/TRBV3-2
TGTGCCAGCAGCCGGACCCTCACGACTAATGAAAAACTGTTTTTT
CASSRTLTTNEKLFF
>NA|TRBD1|TRBJ1-5|TRBV24-1
TGTGCCACCAGTGATCGGACAGGGGGGGATCAGCCCCAGCATTTT
CATSDRTGGDQPQHF
>NA|NA|TRBJ1-2|TRBV18
TGTGCCACCTACGGGGGGGGATTTGGCTACACCTTC
CATYGGGFGYTF
>once|NA|TRBJ2-5|TRBV18
TGTGCCAGCTCACCACAGGACCAAGAGACCCAGTACTTC
CASSPQDQETQYF
>NA|NA|TRBJ2-3|TRBV6-5
TGTGCCAGCAGTTCCAAGTATGCGCAGTATTTT
CASSSKYAQYF
>NA|NA|TRBJ2-3|TRBV5-1
TGCGCCAGCAGCCTGGACATGAGAGCCTCCACAGATACGCAGTATTTT
CASSLDMRASTDTQYF
>few|NA|TRBJ2-3|TRBV25-1
TGTGCCAGCAGTGAAATCCAGGGCCGGGGCACAGATACGCAGTATTTT
CASSEIQGRGTDTQYF
>NA|NA|TRBJ2-3|TRBV30
TGTGCCTGGAGTGTACGTGGTTGGCGGAGGAGATCTAATGAGCCAGATACGCAGTATTTT
CAWSVRGWRRRSNEPDTQYF